This T cell receptor beta chain appears in the sequencing data of a study of graft-versus-host responses after intestinal transplantation. Only in-frame clones appear in the TCRdb table, and some are missing; sequencing was by immunoSEQ multiplex PCR. The repertoire has 95,000 to 150,000 clones, 85% to 95% of them found once; the top ten carry more than 0.095%. The CDR3 loop spans 17 amino acids. The germline gives CDR1 MDHEN, CDR2 SYDVKM. V was cut by 6 bases and J by 7 bases, with 25 bases left in between. About this clone: Its antigen is still unknown.

This clonotype was obtained from a human donor who received an intestinal transplant. The rearrangement links TRBV28 to TRBJ2-4; D possibly matches TRBD1 or TRBD2 (7 bases each). The material was unstimulated CD4+ T cells sorted from spleen or lymph node cells, obtained before intestinal transplant. The CDR3 protein is CASRGLAGGRGHNIQYF. The CDR3 DNA is TGTGCCAGCAGGGGGCTAGCAGGTGGGAGGGGGCACAACATTCAGTACTTC.